These T cell receptor beta chains were read from a single sample in a study of cytomegalovirus exposure and HLA in healthy donors. Sequenced by immunoSEQ multiplex PCR; TCRdb stores in-frame clones only, minus some. The sample has tens of thousands of clones, 70% to 80% seen once. Specimen: PBMCs. These receptor sequences come from a man aged 50-59 years in good health and CMV-seropositive. Each CDR3 is given with its conserved first and last residue. D genes are given only for firm matches. Only part of the rows carry a size: once, few, many, or a class if the clone is expanded.

TRBJ2-3,TRBD2,TRBV19,.,CASSIVSGGGSDTQYF,TGTGCCAGTAGTATCGTGTCTGGCGGGGGATCAGATACGCAGTATTTT
TRBJ2-7,.,TRBV6-5,few,CASSYSHGEHPRAQYF,TGTGCCAGCAGTTACTCACACGGTGAACACCCCAGGGCGCAGTACTTC
TRBJ1-6,.,TRBV30,.,CAWSIGSYNSPLHF,TGTGCCTGGAGTATCGGCTCCTATAATTCACCCCTCCACTTT
TRBJ2-3,TRBD1,TRBV7-9,.,CASSAQTGGITDTQYF,TGTGCCAGCAGCGCGCAGACAGGGGGAATCACAGATACGCAGTATTTT
TRBJ2-3,TRBD2,TRBV6-5,once,CASSYTSGSAADTQYF,TGTGCCAGCAGTTACACTAGCGGGAGTGCTGCAGATACGCAGTATTTT
TRBJ2-1,.,TRBV30,.,CAWSTAGGGTYNEQFF,TGTGCCTGGAGTACCGCGGGTGGCGGGACTTACAATGAGCAGTTCTTC
TRBJ2-5,TRBD2,TRBV7-8,.,CASSLGSLAGGARETQYF,TGTGCCAGCAGCTTAGGGTCCCTAGCGGGAGGGGCCCGAGAGACCCAGTACTTC
TRBJ1-4,.,TRBV19,.,CASSQGNEKLFF,TGTGCCAGTAGTCAGGGGAATGAAAAACTGTTTTTT
TRBJ1-2,TRBD1,TRBV19,.,CASSMAGQGIGGYTF,TGTGCCAGTAGTATGGCCGGACAGGGCATCGGGGGCTACACCTTC
TRBJ2-1,TRBD2,TRBV6-4,few,CASSDIPGTTNEQFF,TGTGCCAGCAGTGACATCCCCGGGACTACTAATGAGCAGTTCTTC
TRBJ2-4,.,TRBV18,.,CASSPAVLAKNIQYF,TGTGCCAGCTCACCAGCCGTACTAGCCAAAAACATTCAGTACTTC
TRBJ2-2,.,TRBV10-3,few,CAISDRSAKGGGELFF,TGTGCCATCAGTGATCGATCGGCCAAAGGGGGCGGGGAGCTGTTTTTT
TRBJ2-5,.,TRBV7-9,.,CSSSPQNRETQYF,TGTTCCAGCAGCCCCCAGAATCGAGAGACCCAGTACTTC
TRBJ2-1,TRBD2,TRBV4-1,.,CASSLVLAGVYNEQFF,TGCGCCAGCAGCCTCGTACTAGCGGGAGTATACAATGAGCAGTTCTTC
TRBJ1-1,.,TRBV30,.,CACNEAFF,TGTGCCTGCAATGAAGCTTTCTTT
TRBJ2-1,TRBD2,TRBV29-1,.,CSVDRTSGSLEQFF,TGCAGCGTTGACCGGACTAGCGGGAGTCTGGAGCAGTTCTTC
TRBJ2-3,TRBD1,TRBV7-3,.,CASSLDRGTTDTQYF,TGTGCCAGCAGCTTAGACAGGGGGACCACAGATACGCAGTATTTT
TRBJ1-2,.,TRBV11-2,.,CASSSDRTRGYTF,TGTGCCAGCAGCTCCGACAGAACTCGAGGCTACACCTTC
TRBJ2-7,TRBD1,TRBV5-1,once,CASSWGQATYEQYF,TGCGCCAGCAGCTGGGGACAGGCAACCTACGAGCAGTACTTC
TRBJ2-6,.,TRBV11-1,few,CASSKDISGANVLTF,TGTGCCAGCAGCAAAGACATTTCTGGGGCCAACGTCCTGACTTTC
TRBJ2-3,.,TRBV9,.,CASSGNRGTDTQYF,TGTGCCAGCAGCGGTAACCGGGGCACAGATACGCAGTATTTT
TRBJ2-7,.,TRBV11-1,.,CASSADYEQYF,TGTGCCAGCAGCGCAGACTACGAGCAGTACTTC
TRBJ2-7,TRBD1,TRBV4-1,.,CASSQDVTGVAYGQYF,TGCGCCAGCAGCCAAGACGTGACAGGGGTAGCTTACGGGCAGTACTTC
TRBJ2-7,.,TRBV7-2,.,CASSLKASANEQYF,TGTGCCAGCAGCTTAAAGGCTAGCGCCAACGAGCAGTACTTC
TRBJ1-4,TRBD1,TRBV5-1,.,CASSFSIQGAATNEKLFF,TGCGCCAGCAGCTTCTCAATACAGGGGGCGGCCACTAATGAAAAACTGTTTTTT
TRBJ2-1,.,TRBV19,.,CASSSTTLSYNEQFF,TGTGCCAGTAGCTCGACTACGCTCTCCTACAATGAGCAGTTCTTC
TRBJ1-1,.,TRBV9,.,CASSVDAGGDTEAFF,TGTGCCAGCAGCGTAGATGCGGGTGGCGACACTGAAGCTTTCTTT
TRBJ2-3,TRBD2,TRBV19,.,CASSTARGGRTDTQYF,TGTGCCAGTAGTACCGCCCGGGGAGGGCGCACAGATACGCAGTATTTT